This T cell receptor (beta chain) comes out of a study of graft-versus-host responses after intestinal transplantation. Looking at the study overall: Following induction with anti-thymocyte globulin, all recipients were given tacrolimus and steroids for about three years.

Libraries were prepared by immunoSEQ multiplex PCR; TCRdb keeps only in-frame clonotypes and omits some of them. The repertoire has under 20,000 clones, 38% of them found once; the top ten carry roughly 3.6%. Irradiated, violet-dye-labeled stimulator cells, about 200,000 in number, were plated with about 200,000 CFSE-labeled responder cells. CDR3 length equals 11 residues. The germline V gene has CDR1 MNHGY and CDR2 SAAAGT. V gave up 7 bases and J gave up 3 bases, with 7 bases separating them. The TCR sequence derives from a human patient who received an intestinal transplant. Sequences were derived from alloreactive CD8+ T cells from a mixed lymphocyte reaction culture, sampled before intestinal transplant. The subset denotes: CFSE-low proliferating T cells sorted from roughly six-day pre-transplant mixed lymphocyte reaction (GvH or HvG direction). The chain combines TRBV6-8 with TRBJ2-7; no clear D. Here the CDR3 DNA reads TGTGCCAGCAAAGTCTTCTACGAGCAGTACTTC. It specifies CASKVFYEQYF.